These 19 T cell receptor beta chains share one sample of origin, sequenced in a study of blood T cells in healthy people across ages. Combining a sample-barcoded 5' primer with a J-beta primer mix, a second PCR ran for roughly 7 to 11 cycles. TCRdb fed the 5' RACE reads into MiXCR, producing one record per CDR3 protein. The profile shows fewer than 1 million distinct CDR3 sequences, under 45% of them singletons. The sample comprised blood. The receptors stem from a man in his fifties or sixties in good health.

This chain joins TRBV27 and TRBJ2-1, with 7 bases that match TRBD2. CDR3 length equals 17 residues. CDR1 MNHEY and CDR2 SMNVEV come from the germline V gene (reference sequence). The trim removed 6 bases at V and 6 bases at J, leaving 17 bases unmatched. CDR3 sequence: CASRLTSGGVGPNEQFF. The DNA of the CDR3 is TGTGCCAGCAGATTGACTAGTGGGGGGGTTGGGCCCAATGAGCAGTTCTTC.

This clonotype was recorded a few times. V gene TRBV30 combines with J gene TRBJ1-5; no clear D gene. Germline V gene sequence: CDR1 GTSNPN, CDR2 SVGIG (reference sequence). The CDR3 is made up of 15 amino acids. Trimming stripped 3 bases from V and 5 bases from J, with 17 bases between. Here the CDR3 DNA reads TGTGCCTGGAGGGGAATAGACGGAAACGATCAGCCCCAGCATTTT. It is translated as CAWRGIDGNDQPQHF. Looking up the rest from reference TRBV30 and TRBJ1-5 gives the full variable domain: SQTIHQWPATLVQPVGSPLSLECTVEGTSNPNLYWYRQAAGRGLQLLFYSVGIGQISSEVPQNLSASRPQDRQFILSSKKLLLSDSGFYLCAWRGIDGNDQPQHFGDGTRLSIL.

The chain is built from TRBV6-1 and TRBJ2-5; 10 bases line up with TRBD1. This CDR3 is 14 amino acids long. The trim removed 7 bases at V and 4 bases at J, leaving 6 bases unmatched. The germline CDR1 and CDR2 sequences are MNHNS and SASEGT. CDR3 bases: TGTGCCAGCATCTTGACAGGGGGCCTAGAGACCCAGTACTTC. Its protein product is CASILTGGLETQYF.

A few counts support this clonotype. This CDR3 is CSAAPGQKNIQYF. CDR3 bases: TGCAGTGCTGCACCGGGACAGAAAAACATTCAGTACTTC. The chain carries TRBV20-1 and TRBJ2-4, with 7 bases aligning to TRBD1. V shed 5 bases and J 4 bases; nucleotides not matched to a gene: 5. There are 13 residues in the CDR3. CDR1 is DFQATT, CDR2 SNEGSKA, per germline (reference sequence).

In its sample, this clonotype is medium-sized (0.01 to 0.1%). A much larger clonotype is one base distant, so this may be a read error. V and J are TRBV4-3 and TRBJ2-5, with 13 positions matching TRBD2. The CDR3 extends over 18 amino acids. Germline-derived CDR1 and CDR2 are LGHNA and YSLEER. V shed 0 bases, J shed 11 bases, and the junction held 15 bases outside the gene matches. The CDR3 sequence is CASSQDSWTSGRNNEQYF. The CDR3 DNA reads TGCGCCAGCAGCCAAGATAGCTGGACTAGCGGGAGAAACAATGAGCAGTACTTC.

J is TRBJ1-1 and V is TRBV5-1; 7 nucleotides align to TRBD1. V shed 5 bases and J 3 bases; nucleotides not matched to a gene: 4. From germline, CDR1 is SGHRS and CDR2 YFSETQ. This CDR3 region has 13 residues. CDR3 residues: CASSATGDTEAFF. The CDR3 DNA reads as TGCGCCAGCAGTGCAACAGGGGACACTGAAGCTTTCTTT.

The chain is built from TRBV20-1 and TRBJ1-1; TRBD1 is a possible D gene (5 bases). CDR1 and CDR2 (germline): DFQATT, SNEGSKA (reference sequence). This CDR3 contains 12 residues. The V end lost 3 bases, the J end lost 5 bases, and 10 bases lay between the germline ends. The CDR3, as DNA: TGCAGTGCTAGTTTAAGGGGTACTGAAGCTTTCTTT. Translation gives CSASLRGTEAFF.

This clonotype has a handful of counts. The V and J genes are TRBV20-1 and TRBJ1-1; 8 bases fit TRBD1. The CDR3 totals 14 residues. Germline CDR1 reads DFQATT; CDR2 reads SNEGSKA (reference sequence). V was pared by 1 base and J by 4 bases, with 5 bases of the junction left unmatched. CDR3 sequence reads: CSARGVTGGTEAFF. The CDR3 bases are TGCAGTGCTAGAGGGGTTACAGGGGGCACTGAAGCTTTCTTT.

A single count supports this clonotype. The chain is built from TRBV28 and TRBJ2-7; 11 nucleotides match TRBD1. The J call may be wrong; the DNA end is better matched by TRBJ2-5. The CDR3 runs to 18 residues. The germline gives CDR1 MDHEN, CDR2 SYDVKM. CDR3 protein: CASSEDGGQGARHETQYF. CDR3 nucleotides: TGTGCCAGCAGCGAAGACGGCGGACAGGGGGCTCGGCATGAGACCCAGTACTTC.

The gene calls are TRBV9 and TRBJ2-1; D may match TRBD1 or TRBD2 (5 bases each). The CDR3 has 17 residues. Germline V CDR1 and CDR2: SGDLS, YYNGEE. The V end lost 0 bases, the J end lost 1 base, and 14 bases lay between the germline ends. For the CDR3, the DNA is TGTGCCAGCAGCGTAGGAGGTGGGTGGGGGTCCTACAATGAGCAGTTCTTC. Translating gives CASSVGGGWGSYNEQFF.

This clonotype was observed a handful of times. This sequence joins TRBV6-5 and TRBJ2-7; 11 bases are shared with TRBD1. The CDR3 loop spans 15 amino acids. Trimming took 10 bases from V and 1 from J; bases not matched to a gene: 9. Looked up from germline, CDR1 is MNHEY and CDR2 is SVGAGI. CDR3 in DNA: TGTGCCACCGCCTCCGGGACAGGGGGATCCTACGAGCAGTACTTC. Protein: CATASGTGGSYEQYF.

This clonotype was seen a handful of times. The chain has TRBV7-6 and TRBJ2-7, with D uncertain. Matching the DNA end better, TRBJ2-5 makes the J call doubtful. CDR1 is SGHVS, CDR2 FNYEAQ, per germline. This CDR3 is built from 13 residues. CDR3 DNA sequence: TGTGCCAGCAGCTTAGTCGAAATGGGGACCCAGTACTTC. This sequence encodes CASSLVEMGTQYF.

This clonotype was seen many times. The CDR3: CASGTRTLEQYF. The DNA for the CDR3 is TGTGCCAGCGGGACTAGGACCTTGGAGCAGTACTTC. V is TRBV3-1 and J is TRBJ2-7; 8 bases map to TRBD2. Germline CDR1 LGHDT, CDR2 YNNKEL (reference sequence). Germline trimming cut 8 bases from V and 7 bases from J; bases unmatched to any gene: 7. This CDR3 has 12 amino acids.

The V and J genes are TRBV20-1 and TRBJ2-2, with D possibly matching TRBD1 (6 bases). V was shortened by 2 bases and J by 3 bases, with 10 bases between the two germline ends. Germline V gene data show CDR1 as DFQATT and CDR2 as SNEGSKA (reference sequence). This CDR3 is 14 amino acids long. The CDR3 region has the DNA TGCAGTGCTAGACCCAGGGGTGACACCGGGGAGCTGTTTTTT. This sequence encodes CSARPRGDTGELFF.

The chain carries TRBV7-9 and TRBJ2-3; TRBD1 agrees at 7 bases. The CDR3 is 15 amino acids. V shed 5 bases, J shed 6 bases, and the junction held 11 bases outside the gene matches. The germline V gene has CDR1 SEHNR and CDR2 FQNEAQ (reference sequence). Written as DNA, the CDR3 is TGTGCCAGCAGCCCAACACTTCAAGGGGGCGATACGCAGTATTTT. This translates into CASSPTLQGGDTQYF.

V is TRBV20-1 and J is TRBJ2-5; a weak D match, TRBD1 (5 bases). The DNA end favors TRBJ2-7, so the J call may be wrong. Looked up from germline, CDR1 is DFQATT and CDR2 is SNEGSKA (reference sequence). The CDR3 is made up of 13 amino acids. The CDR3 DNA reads TGCAGTGCTACAGGGTTTGGAACCTACGAGCAGTACTTC. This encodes CSATGFGTYEQYF.

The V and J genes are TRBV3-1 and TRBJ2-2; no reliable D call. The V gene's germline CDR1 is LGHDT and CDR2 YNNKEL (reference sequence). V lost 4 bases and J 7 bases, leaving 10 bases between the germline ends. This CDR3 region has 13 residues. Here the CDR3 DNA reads TGTGCCAGCAGCCCCCGTTTTGGCGGGGAGCTGTTTTTT. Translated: CASSPRFGGELFF.

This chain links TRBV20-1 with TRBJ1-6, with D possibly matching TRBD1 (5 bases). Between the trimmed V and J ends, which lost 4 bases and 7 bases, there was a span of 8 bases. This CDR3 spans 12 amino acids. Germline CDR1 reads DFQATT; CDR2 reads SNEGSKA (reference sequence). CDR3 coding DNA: TGCAGTGCTACAGGGCCAAATTCACCCCTCCACTTT. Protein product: CSATGPNSPLHF.

The CDR3: CSADQGSGGSYNEQFF. In nucleotides, the CDR3 is TGCAGTGCTGACCAGGGAAGCGGGGGGTCATACAATGAGCAGTTCTTC. The V and J genes are TRBV20-1 and TRBJ2-1, with 9 nucleotides matching TRBD2. CDR1 DFQATT and CDR2 SNEGSKA come from the germline V gene (reference sequence). The length of the CDR3 is 16 residues. J was trimmed by 4 bases and V by 5 bases; bases with no gene match: 12.